The 17 T cell receptor beta chains below were found in one sample sequenced in a study of shared clonotypes between healthy human individuals (dated by TCRdb to 2018 to 2021). Libraries were built with the immunoSEQ multiplex PCR assay. TCRdb re-hosts the immuneACCESS table, in-frame sequences only. Its copies lack some clones; in the studies checked, an unresolved V gene accounts for under half of them, and the cause for the rest is not known. This sample is represented by some 980,000 clones; 76% of them were singletons. In total, the top ten clones hold roughly 1.5% of the sample. The sample taken for sequencing was memory CD4+ T cells sorted from blood. The cell subset or site label here, explained by the study, means: CD45RA-negative fraction. All receptors derive from a man in his late teens or twenties in good health.

The chain couples TRBV27 to TRBJ2-5; 7 bases agree with TRBD2. The trim removed 3 bases at V and 7 bases at J, leaving 2 bases unmatched. This CDR3 has 12 amino acids. Germline CDR1 is MNHEY and CDR2 is SMNVEV (reference sequence). The DNA for the CDR3 is TGTGCCAGCAGTTTGGGCGGGGGGACCCAGTACTTC. Translation gives CASSLGGGTQYF.

The chain is built from TRBV2 and TRBJ2-3, with TRBD2 identical over 10 bases. The length of the CDR3 is 16 residues. V shed 1 base and J 1 base; nucleotides not matched to a gene: 2. Germline V gene data show CDR1 as SNHLY and CDR2 as FYNNEI. The DNA of the CDR3 is TGTGCCAGCAGTGAAGGTGGACTAGCGGGCACAGATACGCAGTATTTT. Translating gives CASSEGGLAGTDTQYF.

This clone was detected a few times. The J gene is TRBJ1-1, the V gene TRBV30; D is unclear. The V end was cut by 2 bases, the J end by 1 base, with 11 bases between. Germline values: CDR1 GTSNPN, CDR2 SVGIG (reference sequence). This CDR3 has 14 residues. The CDR3 sequence is CAWSQLTPNTEAFF. The CDR3 DNA reads TGTGCCTGGAGTCAACTGACACCGAACACTGAAGCTTTCTTT.

The J gene is TRBJ1-3, the V gene TRBV6-1, with D uncertain. Germline V lookup: CDR1 MNHNS, CDR2 SASEGT. V shed 5 bases and J shed 4 bases, with 12 bases lying between them. The length of the CDR3 is 14 residues. The CDR3 protein is CASSWGEYGNTIYF. The CDR3, as DNA: TGTGCCAGCAGTTGGGGAGAGTACGGAAACACCATATATTTT.

This clone came up a few times. Additional DNA sequences in this sample encode the identical CDR3. The chain joins TRBV5-1 to TRBJ1-1, with TRBD1 matching over 7 bases. V was pared by 4 bases and J by 1 base, with 4 bases of the junction left unmatched. CDR1 SGHRS and CDR2 YFSETQ come from the germline V gene. This CDR3 spans 14 amino acids. CDR3 DNA sequence: TGCGCCAGCAGCGGGGGGACAGCGAACACTGAAGCTTTCTTT. This codes for CASSGGTANTEAFF.

J is TRBJ1-4 and V is TRBV4-1; TRBD1 is a possible D gene (6 bases). Per the germline V gene, CDR1 is MGHRA and CDR2 is YSYEKL. V shed 1 base and J shed 3 bases, with 24 bases lying between them. This CDR3 is built from 20 residues. The DNA for the CDR3 is TGCGCCAGCAGCCAAGCGTCTCTTGAGTCCCTTGGGGGCTCTAATGAAAAACTGTTTTTT. It yields the protein CASSQASLESLGGSNEKLFF.

This chain uses TRBV2 with TRBJ2-3; the match to TRBD1 covers 7 bases. V shed 6 bases, J shed 9 bases, and the junction held 9 bases outside the gene matches. Germline CDR1 and CDR2: SNHLY and FYNNEI. This CDR3 has 13 amino acids. This CDR3 is CASRGTATGTQYF. CDR3 nucleotide sequence: TGTGCCAGCAGAGGGACAGCCACAGGAACGCAGTATTTT.

The V and J genes are TRBV11-3 and TRBJ2-2; D may correspond to TRBD1 or TRBD2 (5 bases each). CDR1 is SGHNT, CDR2 YENEEA, per germline. CDR3 size: 17 residues. Trimming pared 1 base from V and 4 bases from J, leaving 16 bases between. DNA of the CDR3: TGTGCCAGCAGCTTAGGGGCAGGTGGGGACCTCACCGGGGAGCTGTTTTTT. Amino acids: CASSLGAGGDLTGELFF.

This clone has just a few counts. V gene TRBV11-2 combines with J gene TRBJ2-3; TRBD2 matches at 10 bases. The CDR3 has 17 residues. The ends lost 6 bases at V and 5 bases at J; junction bases unmatched: 14. CDR1 is SGHAT and CDR2 is FQNNGV in the germline V gene. Here the CDR3 reads CASSQDGAGGGGDTQYF. Here the CDR3 DNA reads TGTGCCAGCAGTCAAGACGGAGCGGGAGGGGGAGGAGATACGCAGTATTTT.

V usage is TRBV19 and J usage is TRBJ2-1, with D unclear. This CDR3 has 13 residues. V was pared by 7 bases and J by 7 bases, with 14 bases between. Germline assignment: CDR1 LNHDA and CDR2 SQIVND (reference sequence). CDR3 nucleotide sequence: TGTGCCAGTAATTCTAGGGTTGGTAATGAGCAGTTCTTC. Amino acid sequence: CASNSRVGNEQFF.

The genes are TRBV28 and TRBJ1-4; 7 nucleotides align to TRBD1. Germline V gives CDR1 MDHEN, CDR2 SYDVKM. Trimming cost V 4 bases and J 8 bases; bases outside gene matches: 10. CDR3 length equals 15 residues. This CDR3 is CASSSAYRGGEKLFF. The CDR3 DNA is TGTGCCAGCAGTTCCGCCTACAGGGGCGGAGAAAAACTGTTTTTT. Based on the CDR3 plus reference TRBV28 and TRBJ1-4, the full variable domain is DVKVTQSSRYLVKRTGEKVFLECVQDMDHENMFWYRQDPGLGLRLIYFSYDVKMKEKGDIPEGYSVSREKKERFSLILESASTNQTSMYLCASSSAYRGGEKLFFGSGTQLSVL.

In this sample, this clone turned up a few times. The chain carries TRBV27 and TRBJ1-2, with TRBD1 matching 8 bases. J lost 5 bases, V lost 7 bases, and 6 bases had no gene match. The CDR3 is made up of 13 amino acids. Per germline, CDR1 MNHEY and CDR2 SMNVEV (reference sequence). Here the CDR3 DNA reads TGTGCCAGCACCGATGGACAGGGTTATGGCTACACCTTC. As protein: CASTDGQGYGYTF.

The rearrangement joins TRBV7-2 to TRBJ2-2; TRBD2 agrees at 8 bases. This CDR3 has 16 residues. V shed 4 bases, J shed 2 bases, and the junction held 6 bases outside the gene matches. The germline gives CDR1 SGHTA, CDR2 FQGNSA. The CDR3 reads CASSYLAGSNTGELFF. CDR3 nucleotide sequence: TGTGCCAGCAGCTATTTAGCGGGGTCCAACACCGGGGAGCTGTTTTTT.

The gene calls are TRBV19 and TRBJ2-2; D is possibly TRBD2 (5 bases). CDR3 size: 14 residues. V dropped 8 bases and J dropped 4 bases, with 14 bases sitting between them. In germline, CDR1 is LNHDA, CDR2 SQIVND (reference sequence). CDR3 in DNA: TGTGCCAGTGCAAGGACTGGTTCCACCGGGGAGCTGTTTTTT. Encoded protein: CASARTGSTGELFF. The entire variable domain, with the rest obtained from reference TRBV19 and TRBJ2-2, is as follows: DGGITQSPKYLFRKEGQNVTLSCEQNLNHDAMYWYRQDPGQGLRLIYYSQIVNDFQKGDIAEGYSVSREKKESFPLTVTSAQKNPTAFYLCASARTGSTGELFFGEGSRLTVL.

This rearrangement joins TRBV7-9 to TRBJ2-5, with 8 bases identical to TRBD2. Per the germline V gene, CDR1 is SEHNR and CDR2 is FQNEAQ (reference sequence). The CDR3 has 15 residues. Losses at the gene ends were 4 bases for V and 2 bases for J; bases not matched to a gene: 6. CDR3 in amino acids: CASSSGTSHQETQYF. The CDR3 nucleotides are TGTGCCAGCAGCTCCGGGACTAGTCATCAAGAGACCCAGTACTTC. Full variable domain (missing parts from reference TRBV7-9 and TRBJ2-5): DTGVSQNPRHKITKRGQNVTFRCDPISEHNRLYWYRQTLGQGPEFLTYFQNEAQLEKSRLLSDRFSAERPKGSFSTLEIQRTEQGDSAMYLCASSSGTSHQETQYFGPGTRLLVL.

This clone has more than one count but fewer than ten. The chain links TRBV28 to TRBJ2-7; D ambiguous. Trimming removed 5 bases from V and 4 bases from J, with 18 bases in between. Germline CDR1 and CDR2: MDHEN and SYDVKM. The CDR3 covers 15 residues. The CDR3 sequence: CASSAASSTKYEQYF. CDR3 coding DNA: TGTGCCAGCAGTGCAGCTTCCTCGACAAAGTACGAGCAGTACTTC.

The chain uses TRBV19 and TRBJ1-6; 7 nucleotides line up with TRBD1. J lost 5 bases, V lost 4 bases, and 8 bases had no gene match. CDR1 is LNHDA and CDR2 is SQIVND in the germline V gene (reference sequence). The length of the CDR3 is 16 residues. CDR3 in amino acids: CASSNSRTGDNSPLHF. The CDR3 bases are TGTGCCAGTAGTAACTCGAGGACAGGAGATAATTCACCCCTCCACTTT.